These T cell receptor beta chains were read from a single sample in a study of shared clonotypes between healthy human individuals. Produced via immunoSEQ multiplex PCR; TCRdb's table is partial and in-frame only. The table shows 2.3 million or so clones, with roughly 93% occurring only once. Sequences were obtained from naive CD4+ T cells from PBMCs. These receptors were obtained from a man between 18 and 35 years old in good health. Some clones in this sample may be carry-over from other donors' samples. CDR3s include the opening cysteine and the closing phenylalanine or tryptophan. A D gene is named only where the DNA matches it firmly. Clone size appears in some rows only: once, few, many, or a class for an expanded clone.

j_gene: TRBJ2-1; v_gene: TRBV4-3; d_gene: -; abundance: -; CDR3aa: CASSQSYAGEQFF; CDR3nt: TGCGCCAGCAGCCAATCGTACGCTGGTGAGCAGTTCTTC
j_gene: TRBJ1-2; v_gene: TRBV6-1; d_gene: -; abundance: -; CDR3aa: CASIGSGSPYGYTF; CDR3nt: TGTGCCAGCATCGGCTCTGGGTCTCCCTATGGCTACACCTTC
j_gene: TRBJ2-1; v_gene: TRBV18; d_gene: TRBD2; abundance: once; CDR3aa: CASIPGLAAGEQFF; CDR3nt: TGTGCCAGTATACCGGGACTAGCGGCTGGTGAGCAGTTCTTC
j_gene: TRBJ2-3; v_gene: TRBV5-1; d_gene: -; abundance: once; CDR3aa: CASIYSDSRTDTQYF; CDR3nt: TGCGCCAGCATCTATAGCGACTCCCGTACAGATACGCAGTATTTT
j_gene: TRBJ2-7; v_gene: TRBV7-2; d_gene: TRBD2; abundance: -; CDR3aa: CASRPAGPGEQYF; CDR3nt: TGTGCCAGCAGGCCAGCGGGGCCTGGGGAGCAGTACTTC
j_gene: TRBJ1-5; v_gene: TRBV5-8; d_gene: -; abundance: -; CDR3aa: CASSSGTSKVQPQHF; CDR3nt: TGTGCCAGCAGCTCGGGGACATCGAAGGTACAGCCCCAGCATTTT
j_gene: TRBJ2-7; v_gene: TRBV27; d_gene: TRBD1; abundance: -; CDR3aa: CASSAQSDRATYEQYF; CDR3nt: TGTGCCAGCAGTGCTCAATCGGACAGGGCCACCTACGAGCAGTACTTC
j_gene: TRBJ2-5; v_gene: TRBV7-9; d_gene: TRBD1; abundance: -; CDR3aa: CASSLPDRGLSIQETQYF; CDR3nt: TGTGCCAGCAGCCTTCCGGACAGGGGGCTTAGTATCCAAGAGACCCAGTACTTC
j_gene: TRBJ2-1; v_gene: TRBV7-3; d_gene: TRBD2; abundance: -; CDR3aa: CASSLGLAATSEQFF; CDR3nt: TGTGCCAGCAGCCTGGGACTAGCGGCTACAAGCGAGCAGTTCTTC
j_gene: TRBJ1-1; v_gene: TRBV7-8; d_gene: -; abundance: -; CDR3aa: CASSPWGQGLKTEAFF; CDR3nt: TGTGCCAGCAGCCCATGGGGGCAGGGTCTCAAGACTGAAGCTTTCTTT
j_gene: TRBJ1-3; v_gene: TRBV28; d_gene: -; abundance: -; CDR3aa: CAGSTGTSIYF; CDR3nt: TGTGCCGGATCAACAGGGACCTCCATATATTTT
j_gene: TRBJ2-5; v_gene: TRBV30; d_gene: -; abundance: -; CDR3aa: CAWSNEDLRETQYF; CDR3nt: TGTGCCTGGAGTAACGAGGACTTACGGGAGACCCAGTACTTC
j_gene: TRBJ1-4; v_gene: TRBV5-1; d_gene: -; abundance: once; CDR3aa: CASSPGRFNEKLFF; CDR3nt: TGCGCCAGCAGCCCGGGACGATTTAATGAAAAACTGTTTTTT
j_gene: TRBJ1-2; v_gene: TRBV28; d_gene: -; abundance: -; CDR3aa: CASSLYQTGDNYGYTF; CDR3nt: TGTGCCAGCAGTTTATACCAGACAGGAGATAACTATGGCTACACCTTC
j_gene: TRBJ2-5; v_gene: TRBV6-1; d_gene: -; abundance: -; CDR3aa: CASSELGGETQYF; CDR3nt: TGTGCCAGCAGTGAACTGGGAGGAGAGACCCAGTACTTC
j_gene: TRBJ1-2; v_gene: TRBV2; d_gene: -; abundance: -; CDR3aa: CASTAGYGYTF; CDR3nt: TGTGCCAGCACGGCGGGGTATGGCTACACCTTC
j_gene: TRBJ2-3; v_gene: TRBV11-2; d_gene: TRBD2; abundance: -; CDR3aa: CASSFLAGGTTDTQYF; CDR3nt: TGTGCCAGCAGCTTCCTAGCGGGAGGTACCACAGATACGCAGTATTTT
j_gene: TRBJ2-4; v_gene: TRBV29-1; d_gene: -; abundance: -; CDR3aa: CSSSNIQYF; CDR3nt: TGCAGCTCCTCAAACATTCAGTACTTC
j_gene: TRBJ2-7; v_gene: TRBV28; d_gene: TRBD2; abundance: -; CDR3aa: CASSRGLAGTYEQYF; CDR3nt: TGTGCCAGCAGCCGCGGACTAGCGGGGACCTACGAGCAGTACTTC
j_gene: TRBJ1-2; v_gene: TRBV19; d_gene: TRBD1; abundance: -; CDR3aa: CASSQDRGLPRGYTF; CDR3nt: TGTGCCAGTAGCCAGGACAGGGGGCTGCCTCGGGGCTACACCTTC
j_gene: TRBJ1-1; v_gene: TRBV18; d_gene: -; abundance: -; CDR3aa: CASLTGSHVMRAFF; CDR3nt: TGTGCCAGCTTAACCGGCAGCCACGTTATGAGGGCTTTCTTT
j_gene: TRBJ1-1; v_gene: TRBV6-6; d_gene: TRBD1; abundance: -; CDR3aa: CASSYPPGQVNTEAFF; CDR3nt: TGTGCCAGCAGTTACCCGCCGGGACAGGTGAACACTGAAGCTTTCTTT
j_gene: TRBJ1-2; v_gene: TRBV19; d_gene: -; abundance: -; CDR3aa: CATLPGGFNGYTF; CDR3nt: TGTGCCACCCTACCCGGGGGATTCAATGGCTACACCTTC
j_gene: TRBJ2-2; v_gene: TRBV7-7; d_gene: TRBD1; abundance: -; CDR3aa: CASSPGQRGTGELFF; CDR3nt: TGTGCCAGCAGCCCGGGACAGCGAGGCACCGGGGAGCTGTTTTTT
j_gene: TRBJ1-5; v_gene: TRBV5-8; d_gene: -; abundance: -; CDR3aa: CASSLESGDQPQHF; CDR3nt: TGTGCCAGCAGCTTGGAGTCGGGGGACCAGCCCCAGCATTTT
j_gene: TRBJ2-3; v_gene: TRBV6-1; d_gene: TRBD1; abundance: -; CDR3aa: CASNPRDRASDTQYF; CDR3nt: TGTGCCAGCAACCCCCGGGACAGGGCCTCAGATACGCAGTATTTT
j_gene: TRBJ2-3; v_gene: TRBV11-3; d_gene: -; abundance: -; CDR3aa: CASSPTRASTDTQYF; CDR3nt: TGTGCCAGCAGCCCGACTAGGGCGAGCACAGATACGCAGTATTTT
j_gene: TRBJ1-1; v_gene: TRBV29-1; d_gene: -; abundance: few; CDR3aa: CSVRQMNTEAFF; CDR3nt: TGCAGCGTGCGACAGATGAACACTGAAGCTTTCTTT
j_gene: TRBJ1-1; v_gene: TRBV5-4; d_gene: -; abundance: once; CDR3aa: CASKTRVGAGTEAFF; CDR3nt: TGTGCCAGCAAGACGAGGGTTGGGGCCGGAACTGAAGCTTTCTTT
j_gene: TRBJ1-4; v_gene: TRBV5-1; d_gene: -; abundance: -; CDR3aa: CASSLEGRGLANEKLFF; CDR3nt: TGCGCCAGCAGCTTGGAAGGCAGAGGTCTAGCTAATGAAAAACTGTTTTTT
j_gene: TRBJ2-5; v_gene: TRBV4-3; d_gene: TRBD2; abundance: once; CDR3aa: CASSQGGGGQETQYF; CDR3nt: TGCGCCAGCAGCCAAGGGGGCGGGGGGCAAGAGACCCAGTACTTC
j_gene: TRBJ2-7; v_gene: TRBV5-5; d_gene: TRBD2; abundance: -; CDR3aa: CASSLGTSASYEQYF; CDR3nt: TGTGCCAGCAGCTTAGGGACTAGCGCATCCTACGAGCAGTACTTC
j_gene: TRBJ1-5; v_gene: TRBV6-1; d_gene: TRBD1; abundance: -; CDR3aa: CASDREPNQPQHF; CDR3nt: TGTGCCAGCGACAGGGAACCCAATCAGCCCCAGCATTTT
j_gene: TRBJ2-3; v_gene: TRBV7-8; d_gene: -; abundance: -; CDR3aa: CASSPHRVMLSSTDTQYF; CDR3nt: TGTGCCAGCAGCCCACACAGGGTAATGCTGTCTAGCACAGATACGCAGTATTTT
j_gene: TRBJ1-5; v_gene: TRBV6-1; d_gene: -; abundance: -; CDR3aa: CASSERWAQHF; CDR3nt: TGTGCCAGCAGTGAAAGATGGGCCCAGCATTTT
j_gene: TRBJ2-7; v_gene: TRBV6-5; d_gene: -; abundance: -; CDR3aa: CASSYGQNYEQYF; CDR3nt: TGTGCCAGCAGTTACGGGCAGAACTACGAGCAGTACTTC
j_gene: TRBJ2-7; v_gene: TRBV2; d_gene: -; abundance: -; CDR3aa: CASSERTDTSYCF; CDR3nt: TGTGCCAGCAGTGAACGGACAGATACTTCCTACTGCTTC
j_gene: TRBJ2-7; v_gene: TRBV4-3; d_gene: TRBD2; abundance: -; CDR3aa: CASSPGLLFEQYF; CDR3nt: TGCGCCAGCAGCCCGGGACTACTCTTCGAGCAGTACTTC
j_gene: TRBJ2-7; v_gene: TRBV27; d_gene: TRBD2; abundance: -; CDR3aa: CASSYRTSGGSYEQYF; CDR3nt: TGTGCCAGCAGTTACCGGACTAGCGGGGGTTCCTACGAGCAGTACTTC
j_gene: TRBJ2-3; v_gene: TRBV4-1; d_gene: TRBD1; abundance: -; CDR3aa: CASSQDKGANTDTQYF; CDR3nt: TGCGCCAGCAGCCAAGATAAGGGGGCTAACACAGATACGCAGTATTTT
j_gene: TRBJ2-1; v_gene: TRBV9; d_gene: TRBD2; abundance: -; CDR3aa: CASSVGGGSYNEQFF; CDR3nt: TGTGCCAGCAGCGTAGGGGGCGGGAGTTACAATGAGCAGTTCTTC
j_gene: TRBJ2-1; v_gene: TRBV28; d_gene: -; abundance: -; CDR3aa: CASSSNRQVNEQFF; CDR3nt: TGTGCCAGCAGCTCAAATCGACAGGTAAATGAGCAGTTCTTC
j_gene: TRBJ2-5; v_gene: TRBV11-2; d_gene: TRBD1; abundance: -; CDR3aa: CASSFYGLATGEETQYF; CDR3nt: TGTGCCAGCAGCTTCTACGGTCTAGCGACAGGGGAAGAGACCCAGTACTTC
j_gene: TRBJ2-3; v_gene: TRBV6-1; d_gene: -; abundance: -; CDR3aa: CASSVRDSEDTQYF; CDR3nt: TGTGCCAGCAGTGTAAGAGACTCCGAAGATACGCAGTATTTT
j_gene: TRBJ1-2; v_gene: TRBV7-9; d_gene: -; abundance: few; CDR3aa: CASSSVGGYTF; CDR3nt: TGTGCCAGCAGCTCTGTGGGCGGCTACACCTTC
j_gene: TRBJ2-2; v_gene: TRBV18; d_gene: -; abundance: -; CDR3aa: CASSPPGLLELFF; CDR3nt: TGTGCCAGCTCACCACCCGGACTACTGGAGCTGTTTTTT
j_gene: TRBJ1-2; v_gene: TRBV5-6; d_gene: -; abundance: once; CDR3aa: CASSPRDTGGYTF; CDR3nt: TGTGCCAGCAGCCCACGGGACACCGGAGGCTACACCTTC
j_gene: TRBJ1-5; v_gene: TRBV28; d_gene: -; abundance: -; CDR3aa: CASTDRRGSNQPQHF; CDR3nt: TGTGCCAGCACCGATCGGAGGGGTAGCAATCAGCCCCAGCATTTT
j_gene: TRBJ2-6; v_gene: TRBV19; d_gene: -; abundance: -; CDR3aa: CASRGQSSGANVLTF; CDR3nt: TGTGCCAGTAGGGGGCAATCATCTGGGGCCAACGTCCTGACTTTC
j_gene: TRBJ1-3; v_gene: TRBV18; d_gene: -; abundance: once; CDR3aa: CASSPYGISGNTIYF; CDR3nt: TGTGCCAGCTCACCTTACGGAATCTCTGGAAACACCATATATTTT
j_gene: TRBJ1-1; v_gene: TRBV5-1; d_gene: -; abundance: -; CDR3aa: CASSSGSLGTEAFF; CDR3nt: TGCGCCAGCAGCTCCGGATCGCTGGGCACTGAAGCTTTCTTT
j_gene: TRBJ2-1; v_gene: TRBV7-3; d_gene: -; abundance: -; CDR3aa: CASSPNLYNEQFF; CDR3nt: TGTGCCAGCAGCCCGAATCTCTACAATGAGCAGTTCTTC
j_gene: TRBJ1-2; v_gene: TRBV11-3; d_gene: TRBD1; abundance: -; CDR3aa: CASSLGQEVSF; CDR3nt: TGTGCCAGCAGCCTAGGACAGGAAGTTTCCTTC
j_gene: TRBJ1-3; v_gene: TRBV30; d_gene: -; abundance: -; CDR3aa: CAWSLKTSGNTIYF; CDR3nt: TGTGCCTGGAGTCTGAAAACCTCTGGAAACACCATATATTTT
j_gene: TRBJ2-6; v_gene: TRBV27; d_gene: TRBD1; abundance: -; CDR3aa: CASRGRTGGLTSSGANVLTF; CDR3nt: TGTGCCAGCAGGGGAAGGACAGGGGGCCTAACGAGCTCTGGGGCCAACGTCCTGACTTTC
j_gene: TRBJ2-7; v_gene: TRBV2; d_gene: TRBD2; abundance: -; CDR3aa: CASTLAGARYEQYF; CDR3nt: TGTGCCAGCACCCTAGCGGGAGCAAGGTACGAGCAGTACTTC
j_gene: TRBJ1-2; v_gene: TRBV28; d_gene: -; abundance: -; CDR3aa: CASRIRNDYGYTF; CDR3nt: TGTGCCAGCAGGATCAGGAACGATTATGGCTACACCTTC
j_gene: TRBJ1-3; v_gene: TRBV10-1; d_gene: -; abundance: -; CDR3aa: CATRGGSGNTIYF; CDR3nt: TGCGCGACAAGAGGGGGCTCTGGAAACACCATATATTTT
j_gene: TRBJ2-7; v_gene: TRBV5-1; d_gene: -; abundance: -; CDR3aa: CASSLAPGAGYEQYF; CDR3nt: TGCGCCAGCAGCTTGGCCCCGGGGGCGGGCTACGAGCAGTACTTC
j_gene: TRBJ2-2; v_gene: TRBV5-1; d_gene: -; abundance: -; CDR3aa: CASSLSGTGTNGELFF; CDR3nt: TGCGCCAGCAGCTTGTCAGGAACCGGGACGAACGGGGAGCTGTTTTTT